This T cell receptor (beta chain) was captured by sequencing in a study of blood T cell repertoires in COVID-19. Only in-frame clones appear in the TCRdb table, and some are missing; sequencing was by immunoSEQ multiplex PCR. The table has roughly 60,000 clones, 70% to 85% seen once; the top ten hold roughly 3.9%. Sequencing input: peripheral blood. The origin of this receptor is a man aged 55 to 69 with acute or convalescent COVID-19.

The CDR3 sequence: CATSDSTGTGSGMGNQPQHF. Written as DNA, the CDR3 is TGTGCCACCAGTGACTCAACCGGGACAGGGTCGGGGATGGGCAATCAGCCCCAGCATTTT. The chain has TRBV24-1 and TRBJ1-5, with TRBD1 identical over 9 bases. With 4 bases clipped from V and 2 bases from J, the junction kept 17 bases outside the gene matches. CDR3 length equals 20 residues. Germline lookup yields CDR1 KGHDR and CDR2 SFDVKD.